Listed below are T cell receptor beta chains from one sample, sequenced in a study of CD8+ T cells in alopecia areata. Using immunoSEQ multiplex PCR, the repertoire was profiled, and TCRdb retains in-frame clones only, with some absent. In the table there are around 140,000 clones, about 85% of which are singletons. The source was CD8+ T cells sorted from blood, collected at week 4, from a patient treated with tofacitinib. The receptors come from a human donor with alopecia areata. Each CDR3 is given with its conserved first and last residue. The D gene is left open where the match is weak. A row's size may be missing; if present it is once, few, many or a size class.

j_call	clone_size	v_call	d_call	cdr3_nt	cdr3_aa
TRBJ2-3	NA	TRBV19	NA	TGTGCCAGTAGTATCGGGGATAGCACAGATACGCAGTATTTT	CASSIGDSTDTQYF
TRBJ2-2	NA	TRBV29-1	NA	TGCAGCGTCCGCGAGAACACCGGGGAGCTGTTTTTT	CSVRENTGELFF
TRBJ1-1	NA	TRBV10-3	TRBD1	TGTGCCATCAGTGAAGGGACAGGGCTGAACACTGAAGCTTTCTTT	CAISEGTGLNTEAFF
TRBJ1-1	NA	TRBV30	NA	TGTGCCTGGAGGGAGATTTCTGAAGCTTTCTTT	CAWREISEAFF
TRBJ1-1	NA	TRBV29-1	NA	TGCAGCGTTGTTGCCTACACTGAAGCTTTCTTT	CSVVAYTEAFF
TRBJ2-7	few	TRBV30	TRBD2	TGTGCCTGGACCGCAGCTGGCGGGAGGGCCTACGAGCAGTACTTC	CAWTAAGGRAYEQYF
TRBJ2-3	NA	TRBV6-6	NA	TGTGCCAGCAGTTACTCGTCCACAGATACGCAGTATTTT	CASSYSSTDTQYF
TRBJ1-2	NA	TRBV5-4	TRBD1	TGTGCCAGCAGCTTGGCAGGGGGCTCTCACTATGGCTACACCTTC	CASSLAGGSHYGYTF
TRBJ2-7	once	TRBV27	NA	TGTGCCAGCAGTTTGGACGGACTCTACGAGCAGTACTTC	CASSLDGLYEQYF
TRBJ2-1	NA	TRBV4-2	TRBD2	TGTGCCAGCAGCGGGGCGGGAGGCGCTGAGCAGTTCTTC	CASSGAGGAEQFF
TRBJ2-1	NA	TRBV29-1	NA	TGCAGCGTTGCGATGACATTCTCCTACAATGAGCAGTTCTTC	CSVAMTFSYNEQFF
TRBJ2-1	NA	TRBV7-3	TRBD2	TGTGCCAGCAGCTTAGCGGCCGGGACTAACAATGAGCAGTTCTTC	CASSLAAGTNNEQFF
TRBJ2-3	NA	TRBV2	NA	TGTGCCAGCGCTCCGACAGGAGGCACAGATACGCAGTATTTT	CASAPTGGTDTQYF
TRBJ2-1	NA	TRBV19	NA	TGTGCCAGTAGTATAAGGTCCTCGGGTGAGCAGTTCTTC	CASSIRSSGEQFF
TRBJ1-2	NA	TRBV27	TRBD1	TGTGCCAGCAGTTCGGGACAGGCGGATGGCTACACCTTC	CASSSGQADGYTF
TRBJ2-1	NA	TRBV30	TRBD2	TGTGCCTGGAGCGAAGGTAGCGGGGCCTACAATGAGCAGTTCTTC	CAWSEGSGAYNEQFF
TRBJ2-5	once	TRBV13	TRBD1	TGTGCCAGCAGCCCTCGGGACAGGGGGCAAGAGACCCAGTACTTC	CASSPRDRGQETQYF
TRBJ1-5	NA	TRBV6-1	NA	TGTGCCAGCAGTCTATCGGGGTGGCAGCAGCCCCAGCATTTT	CASSLSGWQQPQHF
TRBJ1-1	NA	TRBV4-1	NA	TGCGCCAGCAGCCAAGGGGAGGGGAGCACTGAAGCTTTCTTT	CASSQGEGSTEAFF
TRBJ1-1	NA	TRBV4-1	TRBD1	TGCGCCAGCAGCCAGACAGGGACTGAAGCTTTCTTT	CASSQTGTEAFF
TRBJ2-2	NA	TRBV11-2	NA	TGTGCCAGCAGCTTTGTTCTCCAGGGAGCCCCCGGCCAATACGGGGAGCTGTTTTTT	CASSFVLQGAPGQYGELFF
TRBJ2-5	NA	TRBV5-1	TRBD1	TGCGCCAGCAGCTTGTGGGGACAGGGTAGTCAAGAGACCCAGTACTTC	CASSLWGQGSQETQYF
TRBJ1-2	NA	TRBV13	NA	TGTGCCAGCAGCCCGTACCTAGGAAGTGGCTACACCTTC	CASSPYLGSGYTF
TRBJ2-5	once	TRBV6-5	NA	TGTGCCAGCAGTTACAGTCACGCATACCAAGAGACCCAGTACTTC	CASSYSHAYQETQYF